These 10 T cell receptor beta chains were all obtained from the same sample, sequenced in a study of regulatory T cells in long-lasting Graves disease. The time point here: newly diagnosed GD, antithyroid drugs for less than 3 months. The authors made the TCR library using RNA they extracted from PBMCs. HTBI primers from iRepertoire and Arm-PCR of CDR3 regions yielded the TCR beta libraries. TCRdb itself ran the multiplex PCR reads through MiXCR, one entry per CDR3 protein. This sample carries around 450,000 distinct CDR3 sequences, 15% to 20% of them seen once, and the ten largest clones take less than 15%. This sample was shared with a second study, whose subject was T cells in Graves' hyperthyroidism and ophthalmopathy.

The sequences come from peripheral blood mononuclear cells (PBMCs), collected at new diagnosis, from a patient treated with antithyroid drugs. The source is a man aged 40-50 years with Graves disease.

This clonotype has a count of ten or more. The rearrangement links TRBV28 to TRBJ2-5, with 7 bases fitting TRBD2. Trimming took 3 bases from V and 3 from J; bases not matched to a gene: 10. The length of the CDR3 is 16 residues. Per germline, CDR1 MDHEN and CDR2 SYDVKM. The CDR3 nucleotides are TGTGCCAGCAGTTTTTCCGCGGGAGAATCGGAAGAGACCCAGTACTTC. Protein sequence: CASSFSAGESEETQYF.

This clonotype was recorded many times. This chain uses TRBV30 with TRBJ2-2; D possibly corresponds to TRBD1 (6 bases). V dropped 2 bases and J dropped 0 bases, with 10 bases sitting between them. Germline values: CDR1 GTSNPN, CDR2 SVGIG (reference sequence). The CDR3 totals 15 residues. The CDR3 DNA is TGTGCCTGGAGTCCCGGGACACCGAACACCGGGGAGCTGTTTTTT. Amino acid sequence: CAWSPGTPNTGELFF.

This clonotype was detected a few times. The rearrangement joins TRBV9 to TRBJ1-1, with 9 bases identical to TRBD1. Germline trimming cut 2 bases from V and 7 bases from J; bases unmatched to any gene: 12. Germline V CDR1 and CDR2: SGDLS, YYNGEE. This CDR3 is 16 amino acids long. The DNA of the CDR3 is TGTGCCAGCAGCGTGGAGGGACAGGGACGATCGTATGAAGCTTTCTTT. This codes for CASSVEGQGRSYEAFF.

This clonotype was seen ten or more times. The chain employs TRBV5-1 and TRBJ2-7; 10 nucleotides agree with TRBD2. CDR3 length equals 14 residues. Germline V lookup: CDR1 SGHRS, CDR2 YFSETQ. V lost 4 bases and J lost 5; bases outside the gene matches: 6. The CDR3 nucleotides are TGCGCCAGCAGCATTACTAGCGGGACCAACGAGCAGTACTTC. As protein: CASSITSGTNEQYF.

This clonotype was found many times. V and J are TRBV20-1 and TRBJ2-1, with TRBD1 as a possible D gene (6 bases). The CDR3 length is 16 residues. Between the trimmed V and J ends, which lost 5 bases and 2 bases, there was a span of 19 bases. Germline CDR1 reads DFQATT; CDR2 reads SNEGSKA (reference sequence). The DNA for the CDR3 is TGCAGTGCTCTGGGGGCAGCGAGCGAAGCCTACAATGAGCAGTTCTTC. This codes for CSALGAASEAYNEQFF.

The rearrangement joins TRBV12-3 or TRBV12-4 to TRBJ2-1; 10 nucleotides line up with TRBD2. The trim removed 3 bases at V and 9 bases at J, leaving 5 bases unmatched. This CDR3 region has 14 residues. The CDR3 DNA sequence: TGTGCCAGCAGTTTTAGACTAGCGGGCGGTGAGCAGTTCTTC. It is translated as CASSFRLAGGEQFF.

This clonotype occurred many times. The chain recombines TRBV5-1 with TRBJ1-1; TRBD1 matches 7 bases. Trimming removed 4 bases from V and 1 base from J; junction bases left unmatched: 7. The germline V gene encodes CDR1 SGHRS and CDR2 YFSETQ. The CDR3 has 15 amino acids. The CDR3 is CASSPWTGENTEAFF. The CDR3 DNA follows: TGCGCCAGCAGCCCATGGACAGGAGAGAACACTGAAGCTTTCTTT. Using reference TRBV5-1 and TRBJ1-1 for the parts outside the CDR3, the full variable domain is KAGVTQTPRYLIKTRGQQVTLSCSPISGHRSVSWYQQTPGQGLQFLFEYFSETQRNKGNFPGRFSGRQFSNSRSEMNVSTLELGDSALYLCASSPWTGENTEAFFGQGTRLTVV.

This clonotype has at least ten counts. The genes are TRBV4-1 and TRBJ2-7; tentatively, D is TRBD2 (6 bases). Trimming removed 4 bases at V and 0 bases at J, with 16 bases between. In germline, CDR1 is MGHRA, CDR2 YSYEKL. The CDR3 has 16 amino acids. CDR3 nucleotide sequence: TGCGCCAGCAGCCCCCAAGGAGCGGGCGCCTCCTACGAGCAGTACTTC. Encoded protein: CASSPQGAGASYEQYF.

CDR3 region: CASSQGDRGLDYEQYF. The CDR3 nucleotides are TGCGCCAGCAGCCAAGGTGACAGGGGGCTAGACTACGAGCAGTACTTC. This chain links TRBV4-1 with TRBJ2-7; 10 bases match TRBD1. Per germline, CDR1 MGHRA and CDR2 YSYEKL. V dropped 1 base and J dropped 3; count of bases not matched to a gene: 6. The CDR3 is 16 residues long.

The chain couples TRBV6-1 to TRBJ2-7; weak D call: TRBD2 (6 bases). The ends were cut back, 11 bases at V and 3 bases at J, with 17 bases in the middle. This CDR3 spans 13 amino acids. Germline loops: CDR1 MNHNS, CDR2 SASEGT. The CDR3 here is CACRRGGIYEQYF. The CDR3 nucleotides read TGTGCCTGTCGAAGAGGAGGGATCTACGAGCAGTACTTC.